The text below deals with one T cell receptor beta chain. Its antigen remains unknown. Data came from immunoSEQ multiplex PCR; TCRdb stores just in-frame clones and leaves some out. The top ten clones hold 0.11% of a sample with 550,000 to 750,000 clones, 95% of them seen once. Germline loops: CDR1 MRHNA, CDR2 SNTAGT. The V end was cut by 0 bases, the J end by 6 bases, with 8 bases between. CDR3 size: 13 residues. The sample is drawn from a study of shared clonotypes between healthy human individuals. About the study: Per-donor plates numbered three CD4 naive, three CD4 memory, two CD8 naive and one CD8 memory.

Terminally differentiated effector memory CD45RA+ cells were excluded by CCR7 positive selection of CD45RO-negative cells. Study results and caveats: Larger estimated richness was generally recorded for naive subsets relative to memory subsets. With few donors, the genetic and exposure-history diversity represented was limited.

The sequence came from a woman in her twenties or thirties in good health. This chain uses TRBV6-4 with TRBJ1-1; D unclear. Sequencing was done on a sample of naive CD8+ T cells sorted from blood. Written as DNA, the CDR3 is TGTGCCAGCAGTGACTCGCCCATATCTGAAGCTTTCTTT. Translated: CASSDSPISEAFF.